These 8 T cell receptor beta chains originate from one sample sequenced in a study of cytomegalovirus exposure and HLA in healthy donors. PCR involved 60 Vbeta and 13 Jbeta primers. The assay was immunoSEQ multiplex PCR, and TCRdb's table has in-frame clones only and misses some. In the table there are fewer than 200,000 clones, over 70% of which are singletons. Material for sequencing was PBMCs. The receptors here all came from a woman between 45 and 65 years old in good health and CMV-seropositive.

The rearrangement links TRBV6-4 to TRBJ2-3; the D gene is possibly TRBD1 (9 bases). From germline, CDR1 is MRHNA and CDR2 SNTAGT. The CDR3 has 17 residues. V was clipped by 6 bases and J by 1 base, with 20 bases between them. Written as DNA, the CDR3 is TGTGCCAGCAGCCCCGGGGGGGACAGGGACGGCACAGATACGCAGTATTTT. As protein: CASSPGGDRDGTDTQYF.

This chain connects TRBV2 to TRBJ1-6; maybe TRBD1 (5 bases). The CDR3 runs to 14 residues. Trimming pared 1 base from V and 9 bases from J, leaving 10 bases between. Germline CDR1 is SNHLY and CDR2 is FYNNEI. The chain's CDR3 is CASSEEQALSPLHF. CDR3 DNA: TGTGCCAGCAGTGAAGAACAGGCCCTTTCACCCCTCCACTTT.

The genes are TRBV30 and TRBJ1-4, with TRBD1 identical over 7 bases. V lost 8 bases to trimming and J lost 8 bases; unmatched junction nucleotides: 11. The germline V gene has CDR1 GTSNPN and CDR2 SVGIG (reference sequence). The CDR3 is 13 residues long. The CDR3 reads CAGIQGRGEKLFF. CDR3 nucleotide sequence: TGTGCCGGAATACAGGGGAGAGGGGAAAAACTGTTTTTT.

The chain recombines TRBV6-6 with TRBJ1-6; D might be TRBD1 (5 bases). This CDR3 spans 14 amino acids. CDR1 and CDR2 (germline): MNHNY, SVGAGI (reference sequence). The V and J ends lost 5 bases and 1 base respectively, with 6 bases between them. Here the CDR3 reads CASSRQSYNSPLHF. CDR3 sequence (DNA): TGTGCCAGCAGTCGACAGTCCTATAATTCACCCCTCCACTTT.

The genes are TRBV11-2 and TRBJ2-5; weak D call: TRBD2 (7 bases). The V gene's germline CDR1 is SGHAT and CDR2 FQNNGV. This CDR3 is built from 16 residues. V was trimmed by 5 bases and J by 2 bases, leaving 18 bases between them. The CDR3 DNA sequence: TGTGCCAGCAGCGCGGGAGACGGGGGCCGACAAGAGACCCAGTACTTC. This sequence encodes CASSAGDGGRQETQYF.

This CDR3 is CASSWGTVLYTGELFF. The CDR3, as DNA: TGTGCCAGTAGCTGGGGGACAGTTTTATATACCGGGGAGCTGTTTTTT. This chain joins TRBV19 and TRBJ2-2; TRBD1 matches at 7 bases. Losses at the gene ends were 6 bases for V and 5 bases for J; bases not matched to a gene: 12. The germline V gene has CDR1 LNHDA and CDR2 SQIVND (reference sequence). This CDR3 spans 16 amino acids.

The rearrangement uses TRBV7-2 and TRBJ2-5; D possibly corresponds to TRBD2 (5 bases). V was clipped by 5 bases and J by 6 bases, with 7 bases between them. CDR1 and CDR2 (germline): SGHTA, FQGNSA. The CDR3 runs to 11 residues. The CDR3 DNA follows: TGTGCCAGCAGCCCGGGGAAGACCCAGTACTTC. The encoded protein is CASSPGKTQYF. Drawing the rest from reference TRBV7-2 and TRBJ2-5, the complete variable domain is GAGVSQSPSNKVTEKGKDVELRCDPISGHTALYWYRQSLGQGLEFLIYFQGNSAPDKSGLPSDRFSAERTGGSVSTLTIQRTQQEDSAVYLCASSPGKTQYFGPGTRLLVL.

The V call is TRBV7-9, the J call TRBJ1-6; TRBD1 matches 7 bases. Per the germline V gene, CDR1 is SEHNR and CDR2 is FQNEAQ (reference sequence). V shed 4 bases and J 0 bases; nucleotides not matched to a gene: 3. The CDR3 has 16 amino acids. CDR3 amino acids: CASSSDRASYNSPLHF. CDR3 bases: TGTGCCAGCAGCTCCGACAGGGCCTCCTATAATTCACCCCTCCACTTT. The full variable domain, with the rest looked up from reference TRBV7-9 and TRBJ1-6, is DTGVSQNPRHKITKRGQNVTFRCDPISEHNRLYWYRQTLGQGPEFLTYFQNEAQLEKSRLLSDRFSAERPKGSFSTLEIQRTEQGDSAMYLCASSSDRASYNSPLHFGNGTRLTVT.